A selection of T cell receptor beta chains follows, all from one sample in a study of identical twins. TCRdb re-called the 5' RACE reads through MiXCR, storing one row per CDR3 protein. This sample has 250,000 to 300,000 distinct CDR3 sequences; about 8.5% occur once, and the top ten carry less than 4%. These data were also reused for a study on yellow fever vaccine responses in identical twins.

Specimen: CD8+ T cells sorted from blood. The receptors come from a woman aged 18-30 years in good health. The CDR3 runs from the conserved cysteine through the conserved F or W. Each record gives: J gene, V gene, D gene, clone size, CDR3 protein, CDR3 DNA. The D gene is left open where the match is weak. Part of the rows lack a size; the others show once, few, many or a class for expanded clones.

J: TRBJ2-7
V: TRBV4-2
D: .
size: many
CDR3: CASSQGPGEAYEQYF
DNA: TGTGCCAGCAGCCAGGGCCCTGGGGAGGCCTACGAGCAGTACTTC

J: TRBJ2-1
V: TRBV15
D: .
size: .
CDR3: CATSRDKGSGSYNEQFF
DNA: TGTGCCACCAGCAGAGATAAGGGGTCTGGGTCCTACAATGAGCAGTTCTTC

J: TRBJ2-3
V: TRBV4-2
D: TRBD2
size: few
CDR3: CASSPDSGADGWEQYF
DNA: TGTGCCAGCAGCCCGGATAGCGGGGCGGATGGTTGGGAGCAGTATTTT

J: TRBJ1-3
V: TRBV6-5
D: TRBD1
size: many
CDR3: CASSYLTDREQSGNTIYF
DNA: TGTGCCAGCAGTTATTTAACGGACAGGGAACAGTCTGGAAACACCATATATTTT

J: TRBJ2-7
V: TRBV10-2
D: .
size: many
CDR3: CASSSLMSYEQYF
DNA: TGCGCCAGCAGTTCCCTCATGAGCTACGAGCAGTACTTC

J: TRBJ1-5
V: TRBV19
D: .
size: .
CDR3: CASSIASVIKVSNQPQHF
DNA: TGTGCCAGTAGTATAGCGAGTGTTATAAAGGTTTCCAATCAGCCCCAGCATTTT

J: TRBJ2-1
V: TRBV11-1
D: TRBD2
size: .
CDR3: CASSSSSGLAGGYNEQFF
DNA: TGTGCCAGCAGTAGTAGTTCGGGACTAGCGGGAGGGTACAATGAGCAGTTCTTC

J: TRBJ2-1
V: TRBV6-2/TRBV6-3
D: .
size: many
CDR3: CASSYSLQVDNEQFF
DNA: TGTGCCAGCAGTTACTCCCTTCAGGTGGACAATGAGCAGTTCTTC

J: TRBJ2-2
V: TRBV27
D: TRBD1
size: .
CDR3: CASSSPGQGLLSGELFF
DNA: TGTGCCAGCAGTTCTCCGGGACAGGGGTTGTTATCGGGGGAGCTGTTTTTT

J: TRBJ2-5
V: TRBV25-1
D: .
size: many
CDR3: CASSDFGSIQETQYF
DNA: TGTGCCAGCAGTGATTTTGGCAGCATCCAAGAGACCCAGTACTTC

J: TRBJ2-2
V: TRBV12-3/TRBV12-4
D: .
size: few
CDR3: CASSLIWEATGELFF
DNA: TGTGCCAGCAGTCTTATTTGGGAGGCCACCGGGGAGCTGTTTTTT

J: TRBJ2-3
V: TRBV7-9
D: TRBD2
size: .
CDR3: CASSPPGTSGSGQYF
DNA: TGTGCCAGCAGCCCGCCCGGGACTAGCGGGAGCGGGCAGTATTTT

J: TRBJ2-3
V: TRBV7-3
D: .
size: .
CDR3: CASSFIGTDTQYF
DNA: TGTGCCAGCAGCTTCATTGGCACAGATACGCAGTATTTT

J: TRBJ2-7
V: TRBV28
D: .
size: .
CDR3: CASSATGQQYEQYF
DNA: TGTGCCAGCAGTGCAACCGGGCAGCAATACGAGCAGTACTTC

J: TRBJ1-1
V: TRBV29-1
D: .
size: many
CDR3: CSVEGLNTEAFF
DNA: TGCAGCGTTGAAGGCTTGAACACTGAAGCTTTCTTT

J: TRBJ2-2
V: TRBV20-1
D: .
size: many
CDR3: CSARAGGEIGELFF
DNA: TGCAGTGCTAGAGCAGGCGGGGAAATCGGGGAGCTGTTTTTT

J: TRBJ2-7
V: TRBV3-1
D: TRBD2
size: few
CDR3: CASSQVRGVDYEQYF
DNA: TGTGCCAGCAGCCAAGTGCGGGGGGTTGACTACGAGCAGTACTTC

J: TRBJ1-3
V: TRBV7-2
D: .
size: few
CDR3: CASSPVGSGNTIYF
DNA: TGTGCCAGCAGCCCCGTAGGCTCTGGAAACACCATATATTTT

J: TRBJ2-1
V: TRBV11-2
D: .
size: few
CDR3: CASSSYDTSYNEQFF
DNA: TGTGCCAGCAGCTCTTACGATACCTCCTACAATGAGCAGTTCTTC

J: TRBJ2-7
V: TRBV20-1
D: TRBD2
size: .
CDR3: CSARRLAGVTSYEQYF
DNA: TGCAGTGCTAGAAGACTAGCGGGGGTGACCTCCTACGAGCAGTACTTC

J: TRBJ1-4
V: TRBV7-9
D: .
size: few
CDR3: CASSLGMEEKLFF
DNA: TGTGCCAGCAGCTTAGGTATGGAGGAAAAACTGTTTTTT

J: TRBJ2-7
V: TRBV7-8
D: TRBD2
size: .
CDR3: CASSLIKGGGFYEQYF
DNA: TGTGCCAGCAGCTTAATAAAGGGCGGGGGATTCTACGAGCAGTACTTC

J: TRBJ1-1
V: TRBV5-1
D: TRBD1
size: .
CDR3: CASSLFLDRGAFF
DNA: TGCGCCAGCAGCTTGTTTCTGGACAGGGGGGCTTTCTTT

J: TRBJ2-1
V: TRBV7-9
D: TRBD2
size: .
CDR3: CASSPKTSGDEQFF
DNA: TGTGCCAGCAGCCCCAAAACTAGCGGCGATGAGCAGTTCTTC

J: TRBJ2-1
V: TRBV7-2
D: .
size: few
CDR3: CASSNDGSPYNEQFF
DNA: TGTGCCAGCAGCAACGACGGTAGTCCCTACAATGAGCAGTTCTTC

J: TRBJ2-5
V: TRBV29-1
D: TRBD1
size: many
CDR3: CSVEDRDRQETQYF
DNA: TGCAGCGTTGAGGACCGGGACAGACAAGAGACCCAGTACTTC

J: TRBJ2-2
V: TRBV12-5
D: .
size: many
CDR3: CATRLNTGELFF
DNA: TGTGCTACCCGACTGAACACCGGGGAGCTGTTTTTT

J: TRBJ2-7
V: TRBV4-3
D: .
size: many
CDR3: CASSQDYSGDGYEQYF
DNA: TGCGCCAGCAGCCAAGATTATTCGGGGGACGGATACGAGCAGTACTTC

J: TRBJ2-7
V: TRBV25-1
D: TRBD1
size: few
CDR3: CASSGSGMTGGYEQYF
DNA: TGTGCCAGCAGTGGTTCCGGAATGACAGGGGGATACGAGCAGTACTTC

J: TRBJ2-7
V: TRBV20-1
D: .
size: many
CDR3: CSTGRVLSYEQYF
DNA: TGCAGTACGGGCCGGGTACTCTCCTACGAGCAGTACTTC

J: TRBJ2-1
V: TRBV6-2/TRBV6-3
D: TRBD2
size: few
CDR3: CASSYLHPLLAGKYNEQFF
DNA: TGTGCCAGCAGTTACCTCCACCCCCTACTAGCGGGGAAATACAATGAGCAGTTCTTC

J: TRBJ1-6
V: TRBV20-1
D: .
size: few
CDR3: CSVDPQGLGRSYNSPLHF
DNA: TGCAGTGTTGACCCCCAGGGTCTCGGGAGGTCCTATAATTCACCCCTCCACTTT

J: TRBJ2-7
V: TRBV4-3
D: TRBD2
size: few
CDR3: CASSQDKAGTSGSYEQYF
DNA: TGCGCCAGCAGCCAAGATAAAGCCGGGACTAGCGGCTCCTACGAGCAGTACTTC

J: TRBJ2-2
V: TRBV29-1
D: .
size: many
CDR3: CSVEDLGTGELFF
DNA: TGCAGCGTTGAGGATTTGGGGACCGGGGAGCTGTTTTTT

J: TRBJ2-1
V: TRBV20-1
D: .
size: .
CDR3: CSAEPSDSYNEQFF
DNA: TGCAGTGCCGAACCTAGCGACTCCTACAATGAGCAGTTCTTC

J: TRBJ2-3
V: TRBV10-2
D: .
size: .
CDR3: CASSGRGAVDTQYF
DNA: TGCGCCAGCAGTGGGCGCGGTGCAGTGGATACGCAGTATTTT

J: TRBJ1-1
V: TRBV21-1
D: .
size: .
CDR3: CASSFGQASDTEAFF
DNA: TGTGCCAGCAGCTTCGGACAGGCCTCCGACACTGAAGCTTTCTTT

J: TRBJ2-3
V: TRBV4-3
D: TRBD1
size: .
CDR3: CASSQGTGGTDTQYF
DNA: TGCGCCAGCAGCCAAGGGACAGGGGGCACAGATACGCAGTATTTT

J: TRBJ2-1
V: TRBV5-6
D: .
size: few
CDR3: CASSLLLGAYNEQFF
DNA: TGTGCCAGCAGCCTCCTATTGGGAGCCTACAATGAGCAGTTCTTC

J: TRBJ1-2
V: TRBV3-1
D: TRBD1
size: few
CDR3: CASRQTGTYGYTF
DNA: TGTGCCAGCAGGCAGACAGGGACCTATGGCTACACCTTC

J: TRBJ2-7
V: TRBV28
D: TRBD2
size: many
CDR3: CASRGGTSYEQYF
DNA: TGTGCCAGCCGCGGGGGGACCTCCTACGAGCAGTACTTC

J: TRBJ2-3
V: TRBV5-1
D: .
size: many
CDR3: CASSSDIGDTQYF
DNA: TGCGCCAGCAGCTCGGATATCGGAGATACGCAGTATTTT